This TCR beta chain was retrieved from a study of regulatory T cells in long-lasting Graves disease. The table lists this clonotype with many counts. Time point in this sample: persistent/refractory GD, antithyroid drugs over 5 years with positive TRAb. PBMC-extracted RNA yielded the TCR library. V lost 2 bases and J 7 bases, leaving 17 bases between the germline ends. CDR1 is SGHTA and CDR2 is FQGNSA in the germline V gene. The CDR3 length is 15 residues. Investigators prepared the TCR beta libraries by applying iRepertoire HTBI primers and Arm-PCR of CDR3 regions. TCRdb processed the multiplex PCR reads anew with MiXCR; each CDR3 protein has one entry. The sample records hundreds of thousands of distinct CDR3 sequences, less than 25% being singletons.

The sequence was obtained from a female donor with Graves disease. The sample was peripheral blood mononuclear cells (PBMCs), taken when the disease was refractory, from a patient treated with antithyroid drugs. The chain carries TRBV7-2 and TRBJ1-2, with D unresolved. CDR3 in amino acids: CASSLLSNRGFGYTF. CDR3 nucleotide sequence: TGTGCCAGCAGCTTACTATCTAATAGAGGGTTTGGCTACACCTTC.